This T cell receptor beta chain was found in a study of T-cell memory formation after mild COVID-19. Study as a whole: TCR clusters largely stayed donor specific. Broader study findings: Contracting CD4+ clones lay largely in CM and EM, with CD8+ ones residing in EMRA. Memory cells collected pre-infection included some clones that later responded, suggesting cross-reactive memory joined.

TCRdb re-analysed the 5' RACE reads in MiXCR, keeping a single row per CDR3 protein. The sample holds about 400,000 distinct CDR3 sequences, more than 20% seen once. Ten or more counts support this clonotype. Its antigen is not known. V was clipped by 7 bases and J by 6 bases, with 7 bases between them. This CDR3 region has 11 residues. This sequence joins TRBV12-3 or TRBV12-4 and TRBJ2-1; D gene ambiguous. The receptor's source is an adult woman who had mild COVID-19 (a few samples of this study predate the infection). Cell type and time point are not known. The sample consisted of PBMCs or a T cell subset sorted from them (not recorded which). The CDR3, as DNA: TGTGCCAGCACCCCGGCCAATGAGCAGTTCTTC. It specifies CASTPANEQFF.